This T cell receptor beta chain was sequenced for a study of T cell changes during pregnancy in multiple sclerosis. V lost 4 bases, J lost 4 bases, and 5 bases stayed unmatched. The CDR3 spans 13 residues. Germline V CDR1 and CDR2: SGHRS, YFSETQ. Assay used: immunoSEQ multiplex PCR; TCRdb lists only in-frame clones, some missing. The sample carries nearly 60,000 clones, 75% to 95% recorded once. V usage is TRBV5-1 and J usage is TRBJ2-7; 7 bases are shared with TRBD1. The material was CD4+ T cells from peripheral blood mononuclear cells, obtained after pregnancy. This TCR came from a female donor in good health, enrolled as a control in a pregnancy study. The CDR3 is CASSQGQTYEQYF. For the CDR3, the DNA is TGCGCCAGCAGCCAGGGACAGACTTACGAGCAGTACTTC.